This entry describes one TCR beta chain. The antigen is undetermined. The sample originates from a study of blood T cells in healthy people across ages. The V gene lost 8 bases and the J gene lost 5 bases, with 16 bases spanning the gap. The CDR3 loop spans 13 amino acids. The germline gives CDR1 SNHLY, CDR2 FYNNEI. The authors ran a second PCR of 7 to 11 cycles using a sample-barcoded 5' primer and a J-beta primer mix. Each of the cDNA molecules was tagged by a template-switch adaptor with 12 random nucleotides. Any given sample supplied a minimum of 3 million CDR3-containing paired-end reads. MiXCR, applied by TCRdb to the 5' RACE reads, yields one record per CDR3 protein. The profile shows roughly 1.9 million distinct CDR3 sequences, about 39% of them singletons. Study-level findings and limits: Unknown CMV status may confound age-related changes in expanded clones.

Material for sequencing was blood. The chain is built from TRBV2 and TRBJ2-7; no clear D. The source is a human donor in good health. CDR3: CASVGRFGNEQYF. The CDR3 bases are TGTGCCAGCGTCGGACGCTTTGGGAACGAGCAGTACTTC.